A selection of T cell receptor beta chains follows, all from one sample in a study of sequential checkpoint blockade in melanoma. Data came from immunoSEQ multiplex PCR; TCRdb stores just in-frame clones and leaves some out. The sample has some 17,000 clones, 55% to 70% seen once; the top ten hold 15% to 20%. Sequenced material: CD8+ T cells sorted from blood (inferred from file names), taken from a patient given nivolumab and ipilimumab in sequence. Source of these receptors: a human donor with melanoma. CDR3s include the opening cysteine and the closing phenylalanine or tryptophan. A D gene is named only where the DNA matches it firmly. Size is stated for part of the rows, as once, few or many counts, or as a class when the clone is expanded.

cdr3_nt	cdr3_aa	v_call	j_call	d_call	clone_size
TGTGCCAGCAGAATTAAGACAGGGGGGTATTACGAGCAGTACTTC	CASRIKTGGYYEQYF	TRBV6-5	TRBJ2-7	TRBD1	-
TGTGCCATCAGTGAGTCGGGAGGGGCGACCTATGGCTACACCTTC	CAISESGGATYGYTF	TRBV10-3	TRBJ1-2	-	-
TGTGCCACTGGAGGTGCCTATGGTTACACCTTC	CATGGAYGYTF	TRBV6-5	TRBJ1-2	-	few
TGCAGCGTTGAGGGGCTACGGGACAGGGGAAACCGCGACTACAATGAGCAGTTCTTC	CSVEGLRDRGNRDYNEQFF	TRBV29-1	TRBJ2-1	TRBD1	-
TGTGCCAGCAGTTATCCCCAGGGGTCCTACAATGAGCAGTTCTTC	CASSYPQGSYNEQFF	TRBV6-5	TRBJ2-1	-	-
TGTGCCAGCAGCTTGGAGGCAGCTAGCGAGCAGTACTTC	CASSLEAASEQYF	TRBV5-5	TRBJ2-7	-	-
TGTGCCAGTAGTATTAATTCGGCAGCGAATGGCTACACCTTC	CASSINSAANGYTF	TRBV19	TRBJ1-2	-	-
TGTGCCAGCAGCCTCAGGGAGAACACTGAAGCTTTCTTT	CASSLRENTEAFF	TRBV6-1	TRBJ1-1	-	few
TGTGCCAGCAGCCCACAAGTCCCTTACTACGAGCAGTACTTC	CASSPQVPYYEQYF	TRBV27	TRBJ2-7	-	-
TGTGCCAGCTCACCAAGAACAGGGGATAATGAAAAACTGTTTTTT	CASSPRTGDNEKLFF	TRBV18	TRBJ1-4	TRBD1	-
TGTGCCAGCAGTTACTCCATCGGGGGAGATCAGCCCCAGCATTTT	CASSYSIGGDQPQHF	TRBV6-6	TRBJ1-5	-	-
TGTGCCAGCAGCCTTAAATACGAGCAGTACTTC	CASSLKYEQYF	TRBV28	TRBJ2-7	-	-
TGTGCCAGCAGCTTAGCTAGCGGGATTGAAGCTTTCTTT	CASSLASGIEAFF	TRBV7-2	TRBJ1-1	-	few
TGTGCCAGCAGTGCTCTAGCGCTCTCCTACGAGCAGTACTTC	CASSALALSYEQYF	TRBV28	TRBJ2-7	-	-
TGTGCCAGCAGCTTCCAACGAACGGCGGAGGTCACAGATACGCAGTATTTT	CASSFQRTAEVTDTQYF	TRBV9	TRBJ2-3	-	-
TGTGCCAGCAGCTTAGACAGGGGCGCTGAAGCTTTCTTT	CASSLDRGAEAFF	TRBV7-9	TRBJ1-1	TRBD1	once
TGTGCCAGCAGCGTGAGACTAGCGGGAGAGCCTTACGAGCAGTACTTC	CASSVRLAGEPYEQYF	TRBV9	TRBJ2-7	TRBD2	once
TGTGCCAGCAGTTACTCGACGGGGAAAGAGCTGTTTTTT	CASSYSTGKELFF	TRBV6-6	TRBJ1-4	-	-
TGTGCCAGCAGTTTATTCTTGACAGGGGGCTACAATGAGCAGTTCTTC	CASSLFLTGGYNEQFF	TRBV27	TRBJ2-1	TRBD1	-
TGTGCCAGCAGTTCTGTGTACGAGCAGTACTTC	CASSSVYEQYF	TRBV28	TRBJ2-7	-	-
TGTGCCAGCAGCGAACAGGGGGGGAATTCACCCCTCCACTTT	CASSEQGGNSPLHF	TRBV13	TRBJ1-6	TRBD1	-
TGTGCAAGTCGCTTAGAGGGGAATCAGCCCCAGCATTTT	CASRLEGNQPQHF	TRBV12-2	TRBJ1-5	-	once
TGTGCCATCAGCCCCGGGGGACAGGGGAATCAGCCCCAGCATTTT	CAISPGGQGNQPQHF	TRBV10-3	TRBJ1-5	TRBD1	-
TGCGCCAGCATGGAGGGTAGAGGATCTAGCACAGATACGCAGTATTTT	CASMEGRGSSTDTQYF	TRBV5-1	TRBJ2-3	-	-
TGTGCCAGCAGCTTGGATCGGGGGATGAACACTGAAGCTTTCTTT	CASSLDRGMNTEAFF	TRBV5-4	TRBJ1-1	-	-
TGTGCCAGCAGCCCCCTCAGGGGGTCCTACGAGCAGTACTTC	CASSPLRGSYEQYF	TRBV7-8	TRBJ2-7	TRBD1	-
TGTGCCAGCAGTTACCAGGGTTCTGACACTGAAGCTTTCTTT	CASSYQGSDTEAFF	TRBV6-6	TRBJ1-1	-	-
TGTGCCAGCAGTTATGGGACAGGGTCTGAAAAACTGTTTTTT	CASSYGTGSEKLFF	TRBV6-6	TRBJ1-4	TRBD1	-
TGTGCCAGCAGACGATCCCGGCAGGGAATAGACACCATATATTTT	CASRRSRQGIDTIYF	TRBV28	TRBJ1-3	-	-
TGTGCCTGCCTAGAGGGCTATGGCTACACCTTC	CACLEGYGYTF	TRBV30	TRBJ1-2	-	-
TGTGCCAGCAGCGAGGGACAGGGGATCGGGGCCAACGTCCTGACTTTC	CASSEGQGIGANVLTF	TRBV9	TRBJ2-6	TRBD1	-
TGTGCCAGCAGTTGGGAGGGGGTAGGCTACGAGCAGTACTTC	CASSWEGVGYEQYF	TRBV28	TRBJ2-7	-	few
TGTGCCAGCAGCGTAGCGGTCGGTAGCTCCTACAATGAGCAGTTCTTC	CASSVAVGSSYNEQFF	TRBV9	TRBJ2-1	-	-
TGTGCCAGTAGTGCTAGCGGGAGGTTCTACGAGCAGTACTTC	CASSASGRFYEQYF	TRBV19	TRBJ2-7	TRBD2	-
TGTGCCACCAGCAGACCGAGGACAGGTCCTGAGGACTATGGCTACACCTTC	CATSRPRTGPEDYGYTF	TRBV15	TRBJ1-2	TRBD1	few
TGTGCCAGCAGTGCCCCCAGGGAAGGCTACACCTTC	CASSAPREGYTF	TRBV25-1	TRBJ1-2	-	-
TGCGCCAGCAGCCAAGATTGGGCCGGGGGCACTGAAGCTTTCTTT	CASSQDWAGGTEAFF	TRBV4-1	TRBJ1-1	-	-